The clone carrying this T cell receptor (beta chain) has ten or more counts. Its matching antigen is unknown. A single record per CDR3 protein comes from TCRdb applying MiXCR to the 5' RACE reads. The sample holds under 400,000 distinct CDR3 sequences, around a tenth seen once. The data were taken from a study of T cells after yellow fever vaccination. In the study overall: SMART-Seq v4 Ultra Low Input prepared the low-cell-number fractions. The study's findings and limits: Abundant contaminating clonotypes from the bulk population could appear in FACS-sorted repertoires. Re-detected after boosting: most primary clones, approximately 97% of CD4 and about 85% of CD8. Only a small proportion of the clonotypes turned up in both the CD4 and the CD8 compartments, likely arising from convergent recombination.

CDR1 is SGHRS, CDR2 YFSETQ, per germline. Trimming removed 0 bases from V and 5 bases from J, with 8 bases in between. The length of the CDR3 is 13 residues. The specimen was PBMCs, collected on the day of the first yellow fever vaccination. This sequence joins TRBV5-1 and TRBJ2-5, with D hard to call. The receptor was isolated from a man aged 18-30 years who received the YFV17D yellow fever vaccine. The CDR3 DNA follows: TGCGCCAGCAGCTTGGGGCGTGGGGAGACCCAGTACTTC. As protein: CASSLGRGETQYF.